What follows are 18 T cell receptor beta chains derived from one specimen sequenced in a study of STAT5B mutations in CD4+ large granular lymphocyte leukemia. Clones were read by immunoSEQ multiplex PCR, and TCRdb kept only the in-frame ones, dropping some. This sample has 20,000 to 25,000 clones, with over 60% found just once. What was sequenced was CD4+ T cells from blood buffy coats. The receptor source for this set is a human donor in good health.

This clone was recorded once. This chain uses TRBV10-3 with TRBJ2-1; D gene unclear. Trimming took 10 bases from V and 8 from J, leaving 15 bases between them. The CDR3 is 12 residues long. Germline CDR1 reads ENHRY; CDR2 reads SYGVKD. CDR3 sequence (DNA): TGTGCCACCAGAGGATTAGTCGATGAGCAGTTCTTC. Residues: CATRGLVDEQFF.

The chain carries TRBV5-4 and TRBJ2-5, with D maybe TRBD2 (5 bases). The CDR3 is made up of 17 amino acids. CDR1 is SGHNT and CDR2 is YYREEE in the germline V gene (reference sequence). V was clipped by 1 base and J by 4 bases, with 20 bases between them. The CDR3 loop reads CASSLLKGVKGRETQYF. In nucleotides, the CDR3 is TGTGCCAGCAGCTTGTTGAAGGGAGTAAAGGGTCGAGAGACCCAGTACTTC.

This clone was seen more than once but under ten times. The chain joins TRBV7-9 to TRBJ1-1; maybe TRBD1 (6 bases). The germline V gene has CDR1 SEHNR and CDR2 FQNEAQ (reference sequence). This CDR3 comprises 15 residues. Trimming stripped 4 bases from V and 4 bases from J, with 16 bases between. The CDR3, as DNA: TGTGCCAGCAGCTCCAGAGGGGGGCTGGGCACTGAAGCTTTCTTT. Protein product: CASSSRGGLGTEAFF.

The V gene is TRBV2, the J gene TRBJ2-1, with 7 bases lining up with TRBD1. The CDR3 covers 14 residues. Germline CDR1 reads SNHLY; CDR2 reads FYNNEI. V dropped 8 bases and J dropped 8; count of bases not matched to a gene: 12. This chain's CDR3 is CASFGQASRDEQFF. Here the CDR3 DNA reads TGTGCCAGCTTCGGACAGGCGAGTAGGGATGAGCAGTTCTTC.

The chain joins TRBV14 to TRBJ2-1; 14 nucleotides match TRBD2. CDR3 length: 17 residues. V dropped 5 bases and J dropped 6; count of bases not matched to a gene: 9. The germline V gene encodes CDR1 SGHDN and CDR2 FVKESK. This CDR3 is CASSYRGLAGEGNEQFF. CDR3 nucleotides: TGTGCCAGCAGCTATCGGGGACTAGCGGGAGAGGGCAATGAGCAGTTCTTC.

The V call is TRBV5-6, the J call TRBJ2-7, with no clear D. Trimming shortened V by 1 base and J by 2 bases, and 10 bases separated the two germline ends. This CDR3 region has 14 residues. Germline loops: CDR1 SGHDT, CDR2 YYEEEE. The chain's CDR3 is CASSLYRSAYEQYF. The CDR3 bases are TGTGCCAGCAGCTTGTATAGGAGCGCCTACGAGCAGTACTTC.

V is TRBV25-1 and J is TRBJ2-5; a weak D match, TRBD1 (5 bases). The J call is doubtful: the DNA matches TRBJ2-7 better. Looked up from germline, CDR1 is MGHDK and CDR2 is SYGVNS. The CDR3 runs to 12 residues. The DNA of the CDR3 is TGTGCCAGCAGTGAACAGGGTTCCGAGCAGTACTTC. Translation: CASSEQGSEQYF.

CDR3 sequence (DNA): TGTGCCAGCAGACTAGGGGGTTATGAGGATACGCAGTATTTT. This encodes CASRLGGYEDTQYF. The chain is built from TRBV11-3 and TRBJ2-3; the D gene is possibly TRBD1 (6 bases). CDR1 and CDR2 from the germline V gene are SGHNT and YENEEA. The ends were cut back, 6 bases at V and 6 bases at J, with 16 bases in the middle. This CDR3 region has 14 residues.

The chain combines TRBV4-2 with TRBJ1-2, with D unresolved. Trimming took 1 base from V and 6 from J, leaving 12 bases between them. Germline CDR1 LGHNA, CDR2 YNFKEQ. The CDR3 covers 14 residues. CDR3 coding DNA: TGTGCCAGCAGCCAAGTTGGGGAGTTCAATGGCTACACCTTC. It specifies CASSQVGEFNGYTF.

The rearrangement links TRBV28 to TRBJ1-5, with 10 positions matching TRBD1. Per the germline V gene, CDR1 is MDHEN and CDR2 is SYDVKM. The CDR3 spans 19 residues. Unmatched junction bases numbered 15, after V lost 6 bases and J lost 1 base. In nucleotides, the CDR3 is TGTGCCAGCAGCCACCTATCCCGGGACAGGGGACCAAGCAATCAGCCCCAGCATTTT. It specifies CASSHLSRDRGPSNQPQHF.

The count of this clone is one. This chain joins TRBV6-1 and TRBJ2-1, with unresolved D. The CDR3 has 15 residues. CDR1 MNHNS and CDR2 SASEGT come from the germline V gene. V lost 1 base to trimming and J lost 0 bases, with 7 bases between them. This CDR3 is CASSEGLRSYNEQFF. The DNA of the CDR3 is TGTGCCAGCAGTGAAGGGCTCCGCTCCTACAATGAGCAGTTCTTC.

The V call is TRBV11-2, the J call TRBJ1-6; D might be TRBD1 (5 bases). The CDR3 is 15 residues long. Germline V gene lookup returns CDR1 SGHAT and CDR2 FQNNGV. V was trimmed by 0 bases and J by 7 bases, leaving 10 bases between them. This CDR3 is CASSLEPGVNSPLHF. The CDR3 coding sequence is TGTGCCAGCAGCTTAGAGCCGGGGGTGAATTCACCCCTCCACTTT.

The chain joins TRBV5-8 to TRBJ1-2, with D uncertain. CDR3 length: 16 amino acids. The germline CDR1 and CDR2 sequences are SGHTS and YDEGEE. Deletions cut 3 bases from V and 4 bases from J, with 19 bases between. CDR3 bases: TGTGCCAGCAGCTCCCCTCTGTGGGTCGGGATCTATGGCTACACCTTC. This encodes CASSSPLWVGIYGYTF.

This chain uses TRBV7-6 with TRBJ1-3; D remains ambiguous. Germline CDR1 reads SGHVS; CDR2 reads FNYEAQ. The V end lost 5 bases, the J end lost 0 bases, and 11 bases lay between the germline ends. This CDR3 is 15 amino acids long. The CDR3 sequence: CASSTRLSSGNTIYF. CDR3 in DNA: TGTGCCAGCAGCACCAGACTGAGCTCTGGAAACACCATATATTTT.

The chain has TRBV5-5 and TRBJ2-1, with D unresolved. CDR1 SGHKS and CDR2 YYEKEE come from the germline V gene (reference sequence). Trimming stripped 3 bases from V and 3 bases from J, with 4 bases between. The CDR3 has 12 residues. The CDR3 here is CASSWDYNEQFF. As DNA, the CDR3 is TGTGCCAGCAGCTGGGACTACAATGAGCAGTTCTTC. Full variable domain (remainder filled in from reference TRBV5-5 and TRBJ2-1): DAGVTQSPTHLIKTRGQQVTLRCSPISGHKSVSWYQQVLGQGPQFIFQYYEKEERGRGNFPDRFSARQFPNYSSELNVNALLLGDSALYLCASSWDYNEQFFGPGTRLTVL.

The rearrangement uses TRBV7-9 and TRBJ2-2; TRBD2 matches at 9 bases. Looked up from germline, CDR1 is SEHNR and CDR2 is FQNEAQ (reference sequence). The CDR3 runs 13 residues. Trimming took 11 bases from V and 6 from J; bases not matched to a gene: 7. Here the CDR3 reads CAHGLARAGELFF. The DNA for the CDR3 is TGTGCCCACGGACTAGCGAGGGCCGGGGAGCTGTTTTTT.

The chain uses TRBV13 and TRBJ2-3, with D tentatively TRBD1 (6 bases). Trimming pared 4 bases from V and 2 bases from J, leaving 25 bases between. Germline CDR1 reads PRHDT; CDR2 reads FYEKMQ (reference sequence). The CDR3 sequence is 19 residues long. The CDR3 bases are TGTGCCAGCAGCTCTGATCGACAGGCCGGGACCAGATTCACAGATACGCAGTATTTT. Protein product: CASSSDRQAGTRFTDTQYF. The variable domain in full, completed from reference TRBV13 and TRBJ2-3, reads AAGVIQSPRHLIKEKRETATLKCYPIPRHDTVYWYQQGPGQDPQFLISFYEKMQSDKGSIPDRFSAQQFSDYHSELNMSSLELGDSALYFCASSSDRQAGTRFTDTQYFGPGTRLTVL.

V and J are TRBV19 and TRBJ1-3; D perhaps matches TRBD1 (6 bases). V was shortened by 3 bases and J by 5 bases, with 14 bases between the two germline ends. Germline loops: CDR1 LNHDA, CDR2 SQIVND (reference sequence). CDR3 length: 15 residues. CDR3 nucleotide sequence: TGTGCCAGTAGTATCTACGGGACAAGCAGAAACACCATATATTTT. Amino acid sequence: CASSIYGTSRNTIYF.